These T cell receptor beta chains were read from a single sample in a study of blood T cell repertoires in COVID-19. Generated by immunoSEQ multiplex PCR, the TCRdb table keeps only in-frame clones and is missing some. There are 100,000 or so clones in the sample; about 80% occur only once, and approximately 30% lies in the top ten. The sequencing input was peripheral blood. The receptors were sampled from a man between 70 and 80 years old with active or convalescent COVID-19. Both conserved end residues are part of each CDR3. A D gene is named only where the DNA matches it firmly. Clone sizes are given selectively: once, few, many, or a class where the clone is expanded.

D gene	V gene	clone size	J gene	CDR3 length	CDR3 protein	CDR3 DNA
-	TRBV5-6	-	TRBJ1-1	13	CASSLVGLAEAFF	TGTGCCAGCAGCTTGGTTGGACTCGCTGAAGCTTTCTTT
TRBD1	TRBV9	few	TRBJ2-5	15	CASSQRDRVQETQYF	TGTGCCAGCAGCCAGCGGGACAGGGTACAAGAGACCCAGTACTTC
-	TRBV30	-	TRBJ1-3	15	CAWSLAGFSGNTIYF	TGTGCCTGGAGTTTGGCAGGGTTCTCTGGAAACACCATATATTTT
-	TRBV6-5	once	TRBJ2-2	12	CASRRGTGELFF	TGTGCCAGCAGGCGGGGAACCGGGGAGCTGTTTTTT
-	TRBV7-2	-	TRBJ2-1	13	CASSLLLNNEQFF	TGTGCCAGCAGCTTACTGCTAAACAATGAGCAGTTCTTC
-	TRBV7-2	-	TRBJ2-2	15	CASSLVGLNTGELFF	TGTGCCAGCAGCTTAGTCGGACTGAACACCGGGGAGCTGTTTTTT
TRBD2	TRBV19	-	TRBJ2-7	15	CASSILAGATYEQYF	TGTGCCAGTAGTATCCTAGCGGGAGCGACCTACGAGCAGTACTTC
-	TRBV13	-	TRBJ1-1	15	CASSLGVHLNTEAFF	TGTGCCAGCAGCTTAGGGGTACACCTGAACACTGAAGCTTTCTTT
TRBD1	TRBV19	-	TRBJ1-3	16	CASRPGTANSGNTIYF	TGTGCCAGTAGGCCCGGGACAGCAAACTCTGGAAACACCATATATTTT
TRBD1	TRBV7-9	-	TRBJ1-2	13	CASSLDRVDGYTF	TGTGCCAGCAGTTTGGACAGGGTGGATGGCTACACCTTC
TRBD1	TRBV5-5	-	TRBJ1-5	16	CASSLGGTGSNQPQHF	TGTGCCAGCAGCTTGGGTGGGACAGGTAGCAATCAGCCCCAGCATTTT
-	TRBV4-1	-	TRBJ1-1	14	CASSQGRANTEAFF	TGCGCCAGCAGCCAAGGCAGGGCGAACACTGAAGCTTTCTTT
-	TRBV10-3	few	TRBJ1-4	11	CAIGRAEKLFF	TGTGCCATCGGCAGGGCTGAAAAACTGTTTTTT
TRBD2	TRBV7-2	-	TRBJ2-5	14	CASSRGGSQETQYF	TGTGCCAGCAGCCGGGGGGGATCCCAAGAGACCCAGTACTTC
TRBD1	TRBV19	-	TRBJ2-7	14	CASSPDRGLDEQYF	TGTGCCAGTAGCCCGGACAGGGGGCTGGACGAGCAGTACTTC
TRBD1	TRBV7-2	once	TRBJ2-3	15	CASSPTGDLSDTQYF	TGTGCCAGCAGTCCGACAGGGGACCTTTCAGATACGCAGTATTTT
TRBD1	TRBV28	-	TRBJ1-6	15	CASSSSGQGASPLHF	TGTGCCAGCAGTTCCTCGGGACAGGGGGCGAGCCCCCTCCACTTT
-	TRBV5-1	-	TRBJ2-1	14	CASSLQGSMDEQFF	TGCGCCAGCAGCCTTCAGGGGTCAATGGATGAGCAGTTCTTC
-	TRBV6-2/TRBV6-3	-	TRBJ2-5	12	CASSRGLETQYF	TGTGCCAGCAGTCGGGGATTGGAGACCCAGTACTTC
-	TRBV7-8	-	TRBJ1-5	16	CASSLHPGVGGQPQHF	TGTGCCAGCAGCTTACACCCAGGGGTAGGCGGTCAGCCCCAGCATTTT
-	TRBV18	-	TRBJ2-6	17	CASSPDRIRSGANVLTF	TGTGCCAGCTCACCCGACAGGATCCGCTCTGGGGCCAACGTCCTGACTTTC
TRBD2	TRBV3-1/TRBV3-2	-	TRBJ2-2	15	CASSLGLAGTGELFF	TGTGCCAGCAGCCTGGGACTAGCGGGCACCGGGGAGCTGTTTTTT
TRBD2	TRBV7-3	-	TRBJ2-2	20	CASSRLVPSGGRGDTGELFF	TGTGCCAGCAGCCGACTAGTGCCTAGCGGGGGGCGCGGGGACACCGGGGAGCTGTTTTTT
TRBD1	TRBV19	-	TRBJ2-5	14	CASSPAQGAETQYF	TGTGCCAGTAGTCCCGCACAGGGGGCCGAGACCCAGTACTTC
-	TRBV7-9	-	TRBJ1-6	14	CASSPGQRNSPLHF	TGTGCCAGCAGCCCTGGACAGCGGAATTCACCCCTCCACTTT
TRBD1	TRBV24-1	few	TRBJ2-5	16	CATSGTGTGDGETQYF	TGTGCCACCAGTGGCACCGGGACAGGGGACGGGGAGACCCAGTACTTC
TRBD1	TRBV30	-	TRBJ1-5	14	CAWGRQGYNQPQHF	TGTGCCTGGGGTAGACAGGGGTACAATCAGCCCCAGCATTTT
TRBD2	TRBV5-1	-	TRBJ2-7	14	CASSLTSGPSEQYF	TGCGCCAGCAGCTTGACTAGCGGGCCGTCCGAGCAGTACTTC
-	TRBV7-6	-	TRBJ1-5	17	CASSSRAGLPYGQPQHF	TGTGCCAGCAGCTCCAGGGCCGGGCTACCGTACGGTCAGCCCCAGCATTTT
TRBD2	TRBV7-9	-	TRBJ2-7	14	CASSSTSGRGEQYF	TGTGCCAGCAGCTCGACTAGCGGGAGGGGCGAGCAGTACTTC
TRBD1	TRBV7-9	-	TRBJ1-2	14	CASSLGPGGSGYTF	TGTGCCAGCAGCTTAGGTCCAGGGGGGAGCGGCTACACCTTC
-	TRBV7-2	once	TRBJ2-7	14	CASSFLGSSYEQYF	TGTGCCAGCAGCTTTTTAGGGAGCTCCTACGAGCAGTACTTC
TRBD1	TRBV13	-	TRBJ2-1	15	CASSSRGTGGNEQFF	TGTGCCAGCAGCTCCCGGGGGACAGGGGGCAATGAGCAGTTCTTC
-	TRBV28	few	TRBJ1-3	16	CASSGTTRNSGNTIYF	TGTGCCAGCAGTGGGACAACACGGAATTCTGGAAACACCATATATTTT
TRBD2	TRBV4-2	-	TRBJ2-2	18	CASSRGLAGVTNTGELFF	TGTGCCAGCAGCCGAGGACTAGCGGGGGTAACGAACACCGGGGAGCTGTTTTTT
-	TRBV10-3	once	TRBJ2-2	13	CAINPTETGELFF	TGTGCCATCAACCCCACTGAGACCGGGGAGCTGTTTTTT
-	TRBV6-6	once	TRBJ2-3	15	CASSYGGTSTDTQYF	TGTGCCAGCAGTTACGGTGGGACTAGCACAGATACGCAGTATTTT
-	TRBV5-8	-	TRBJ1-2	14	CASSHEAGDYGYTF	TGTGCCAGCAGCCATGAGGCAGGGGATTATGGCTACACCTTC
TRBD2	TRBV10-3	-	TRBJ2-3	16	CAISEGLAGGPNTQYF	TGTGCCATCAGTGAGGGACTAGCGGGGGGGCCGAATACGCAGTATTTT
-	TRBV12-3/TRBV12-4	few	TRBJ2-7	12	CASSPETPEQYF	TGTGCCAGCAGCCCGGAGACTCCCGAGCAGTACTTC
-	TRBV6-5	-	TRBJ1-2	11	CASSAQDGYTF	TGTGCCAGCAGCGCGCAGGATGGCTACACCTTC
-	TRBV6-1	-	TRBJ2-6	16	CASSDGGLSGANVLTF	TGTGCCAGCAGTGACGGAGGACTCTCTGGGGCCAACGTCCTGACTTTC
TRBD1	TRBV5-1	-	TRBJ2-5	15	CASSFGDRDQETQYF	TGCGCCAGCAGCTTTGGGGACAGGGATCAAGAGACCCAGTACTTC